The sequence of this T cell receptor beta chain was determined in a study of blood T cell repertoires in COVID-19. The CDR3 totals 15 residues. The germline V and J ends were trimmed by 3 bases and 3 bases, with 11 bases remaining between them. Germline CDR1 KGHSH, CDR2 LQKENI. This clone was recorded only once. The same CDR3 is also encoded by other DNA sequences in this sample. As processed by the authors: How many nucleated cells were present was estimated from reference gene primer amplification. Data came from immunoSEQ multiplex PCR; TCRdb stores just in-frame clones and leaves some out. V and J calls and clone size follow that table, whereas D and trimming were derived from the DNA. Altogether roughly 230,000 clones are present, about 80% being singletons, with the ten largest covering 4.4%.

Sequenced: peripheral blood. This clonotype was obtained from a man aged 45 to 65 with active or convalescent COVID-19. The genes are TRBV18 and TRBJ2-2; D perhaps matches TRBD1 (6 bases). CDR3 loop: CASSPGQGYTGELFF. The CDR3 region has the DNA TGTGCCAGCTCACCTGGCCAGGGGTACACCGGGGAGCTGTTTTTT.